These 27 T cell receptor beta chains were all obtained from the same sample, sequenced in a study of OX40 agonist ivuxolimab in advanced cancers. Data came from immunoSEQ multiplex PCR; TCRdb stores just in-frame clones and leaves some out. Among approximately 28,000 clones, 80% to 90% were seen once, and the ten largest hold under 30%. Source: CD4+ or CD8+ T cells sorted from blood, taken in a trial of the OX40 agonist ivuxolimab. The receptors originated from an adult with an advanced solid tumor such as melanoma, head and neck, liver or kidney cancer.

The chain uses TRBV19 and TRBJ1-1; D possibly corresponds to TRBD1 (6 bases). CDR3 length: 14 residues. V was shortened by 1 base and J by 4 bases, with 10 bases between the two germline ends. Germline V gene lookup returns CDR1 LNHDA and CDR2 SQIVND (reference sequence). CDR3 region: CASSIVGGGTEAFF. CDR3 coding DNA: TGTGCCAGTAGTATAGTAGGGGGTGGCACTGAAGCTTTCTTT.

This sequence joins TRBV29-1 and TRBJ1-2; D remains ambiguous. CDR3 length: 11 amino acids. Germline V gene data show CDR1 as SQVTM and CDR2 as ANQGSEA. This chain's CDR3 is CGAALLYGYTF. CDR3 bases: TGCGGTGCGGCCCTTCTCTATGGCTACACCTTC.

The CDR3 is CASRPSLAGRITQYF. CDR3 DNA: TGTGCCAGCAGACCATCACTAGCGGGACGGATCACGCAGTATTTT. V is TRBV28 and J is TRBJ2-3, with 10 bases that match TRBD2. The CDR3 covers 15 residues. The trim removed 6 bases at V and 9 bases at J, leaving 12 bases unmatched. Germline assignment: CDR1 MDHEN and CDR2 SYDVKM.

The rearrangement uses TRBV12-5 and TRBJ2-7, with unresolved D. Trimming pared 7 bases from V and 1 base from J, leaving 17 bases between. Germline CDR1 reads LGHNT; CDR2 reads FRNRAP. The CDR3 loop spans 15 amino acids. CDR3 DNA: TGTGCTAGTGCCTTGGGAACATCGTTATCCTACGAGCAGTACTTC. Protein sequence: CASALGTSLSYEQYF.

The J gene is TRBJ1-2, the V gene TRBV5-3; D gene uncertain. TRBV5-3 is classed as an ORF, of uncertain function. V lost 1 base and J 3 bases, leaving 10 bases between the germline ends. The CDR3 totals 14 residues. DNA of the CDR3: TGTGCCAGAAGCTTGAAGGGCTTAGACTATGGCTACACCTTC. It codes for CARSLKGLDYGYTF.

V usage is TRBV28 and J usage is TRBJ2-1, with 11 positions matching TRBD2. The CDR3 contains 15 residues. Losses at the gene ends were 6 bases for V and 12 bases for J; bases not matched to a gene: 13. Germline-derived CDR1 and CDR2 are MDHEN and SYDVKM. CDR3 in amino acids: CASSSPGLAVSWQFF. In DNA form, the CDR3 reads TGTGCCAGCAGCTCACCGGGACTAGCGGTTAGTTGGCAGTTCTTC.

The V call is TRBV28, the J call TRBJ1-4; possibly TRBD1 for D (6 bases). The ends were cut back, 5 bases at V and 5 bases at J, with 12 bases in the middle. The CDR3 sequence is 14 residues long. The germline V gene has CDR1 MDHEN and CDR2 SYDVKM. CDR3 amino acids: CASSQWGPNEKLFF. The CDR3 nucleotides are TGTGCCAGCAGTCAGTGGGGGCCCAATGAAAAACTGTTTTTT.

The rearrangement links TRBV19 to TRBJ2-7; 7 positions agree with TRBD2. Germline CDR1 LNHDA, CDR2 SQIVND (reference sequence). CDR3 length equals 13 residues. J gave up 3 bases and V 5 bases, and 4 bases lay outside the gene matches. The CDR3, as DNA: TGTGCCAGTAGTGGGAGGGACGGCTACGAGCAGTACTTC. This translates into CASSGRDGYEQYF. Filled out from reference TRBV19 and TRBJ2-7, the complete variable domain reads DGGITQSPKYLFRKEGQNVTLSCEQNLNHDAMYWYRQDPGQGLRLIYYSQIVNDFQKGDIAEGYSVSREKKESFPLTVTSAQKNPTAFYLCASSGRDGYEQYFGPGTRLTVT.

The V call is TRBV7-9, the J call TRBJ2-3; D is perhaps TRBD2 (6 bases). Trimming took off 1 base at V and 0 bases at J, with 8 bases between the two ends. Germline assignment: CDR1 SEHNR and CDR2 FQNEAQ (reference sequence). CDR3 length: 15 residues. The CDR3 DNA follows: TGTGCCAGCAGCTTAGGGACTACTAGCACAGATACGCAGTATTTT. Amino acid sequence: CASSLGTTSTDTQYF.

The chain joins TRBV9 to TRBJ2-7; TRBD1 matches at 7 bases. Germline values: CDR1 SGDLS, CDR2 YYNGEE. The CDR3 runs 14 residues. The J segment lost 1 base and the V segment lost 2 bases, leaving 3 bases of the junction unmatched. The CDR3 coding sequence is TGTGCCAGCAGCGTCCAGGGGGATTCCTACGAGCAGTACTTC. Translated, it gives CASSVQGDSYEQYF.

The genes are TRBV7-2 and TRBJ2-1, with D uncertain. Trimming took off 7 bases at V and 4 bases at J, with 5 bases between the two ends. The CDR3 runs 11 residues. Germline assignment: CDR1 SGHTA and CDR2 FQGNSA. The CDR3 DNA follows: TGTGCCAGCACCCTATACAATGAGCAGTTCTTC. It specifies CASTLYNEQFF.

In its sample, this clone was seen once. The rearrangement joins TRBV7-2 to TRBJ2-3, with TRBD2 matching over 14 bases. The CDR3 totals 15 residues. Losses at the gene ends were 6 bases for V and 3 bases for J; bases not matched to a gene: 2. Germline CDR1 is SGHTA and CDR2 is FQGNSA. The CDR3 loop reads CASSWTSGRTDTQYF. DNA for the CDR3: TGTGCCAGCAGTTGGACTAGCGGGAGGACAGATACGCAGTATTTT.

In this sample, this clone turned up once. V and J are TRBV5-1 and TRBJ2-1; 10 nucleotides line up with TRBD2. The trim removed 4 bases at V and 4 bases at J, leaving 5 bases unmatched. This CDR3 spans 15 amino acids. The V gene's germline CDR1 is SGHRS and CDR2 YFSETQ. The CDR3 region has the DNA TGCGCCAGCAGCCCACTAGCGGGACAATACAATGAGCAGTTCTTC. It encodes CASSPLAGQYNEQFF.

The rearrangement links TRBV5-1 to TRBJ2-5, with TRBD1 matching over 7 bases. Trimming took 4 bases from V and 4 from J; bases not matched to a gene: 10. Germline V gene lookup returns CDR1 SGHRS and CDR2 YFSETQ. This CDR3 spans 15 amino acids. The CDR3 DNA is TGCGCCAGCAGCCTCCAGACAGGGTCCCTAGAGACCCAGTACTTC. Translated, it gives CASSLQTGSLETQYF.

The V call is TRBV29-1, the J call TRBJ2-3, with 8 bases identical to TRBD1. The V gene's germline CDR1 is SQVTM and CDR2 ANQGSEA. Germline trimming cut 4 bases from V and 6 bases from J; bases unmatched to any gene: 3. This CDR3 comprises 12 residues. CDR3 DNA sequence: TGCAGCGTTGTCCAGGGGGCCGATACGCAGTATTTT. This gives the protein CSVVQGADTQYF.

This chain uses TRBV19 with TRBJ1-1; D ambiguous. CDR1 is LNHDA and CDR2 is SQIVND in the germline V gene (reference sequence). This CDR3 spans 15 amino acids. The V end lost 5 bases, the J end lost 2 bases, and 15 bases lay between the germline ends. CDR3 in amino acids: CASSFRTSGNTEAFF. As DNA, the CDR3 is TGTGCCAGTAGTTTTCGGACGTCTGGAAACACTGAAGCTTTCTTT. The entire variable domain, with the rest obtained from reference TRBV19 and TRBJ1-1, is as follows: DGGITQSPKYLFRKEGQNVTLSCEQNLNHDAMYWYRQDPGQGLRLIYYSQIVNDFQKGDIAEGYSVSREKKESFPLTVTSAQKNPTAFYLCASSFRTSGNTEAFFGQGTRLTVV.

The rearrangement uses TRBV11-1 and TRBJ2-2; 13 bases agree with TRBD2. The CDR3 is made up of 15 amino acids. J was trimmed by 6 bases and V by 5 bases; bases with no gene match: 3. The germline V gene encodes CDR1 SGHAT and CDR2 FQDESV (reference sequence). Here the CDR3 reads CASSRTSGSAGELFF. CDR3 nucleotides: TGTGCCAGCAGCCGGACTAGCGGGAGCGCCGGGGAGCTGTTTTTT.

Concerning this clone: Other DNA sequences in this specimen translate into the identical CDR3. The CDR3 coding sequence is TGTGCCAGCAGTTTCCCCGCCGACAGGGAGCTTAACTATGGCTACACCTTC. It is translated as CASSFPADRELNYGYTF. The chain combines TRBV28 with TRBJ1-2; 7 bases are shared with TRBD1. CDR3 size: 17 residues. Germline loops: CDR1 MDHEN, CDR2 SYDVKM. J gave up 1 base and V 3 bases, and 11 bases lay outside the gene matches.

CDR3 sequence (DNA): TGTGCCAGCAGTTTAAGTGTAAATGGCTACACCTTC. It is translated as CASSLSVNGYTF. The chain is built from TRBV28 and TRBJ1-2; D is ambiguous. V was cut by 2 bases and J by 6 bases, with 7 bases left in between. Germline V gene lookup returns CDR1 MDHEN and CDR2 SYDVKM. CDR3 length: 12 residues.

This clone has just one count. The rearrangement links TRBV11-2 to TRBJ1-1; 12 bases map to TRBD1. Germline CDR1 reads SGHAT; CDR2 reads FQNNGV. The CDR3 consists of 15 residues. V lost 5 bases and J lost 7; bases outside the gene matches: 8. CDR3: CASSQRDRGLGEAFF. CDR3 bases: TGTGCCAGCAGCCAACGGGACAGGGGGCTCGGTGAAGCTTTCTTT.

The chain is built from TRBV9 and TRBJ1-2, with 8 bases identical to TRBD1. The CDR3 has 15 amino acids. Germline V CDR1 and CDR2: SGDLS, YYNGEE. Trimming at V came to 3 bases and at J to 1 base, leaving 5 bases not matched to a gene. The CDR3 protein is CASSARTGFNYGYTF. The CDR3 DNA is TGTGCCAGCAGCGCCCGGACAGGGTTTAACTATGGCTACACCTTC. The full variable domain, its missing parts supplied by reference TRBV9 and TRBJ1-2, is DSGVTQTPKHLITATGQRVTLRCSPRSGDLSVYWYQQSLDQGLQFLIQYYNGEERAKGNILERFSAQQFPDLHSELNLSSLELGDSALYFCASSARTGFNYGYTFGSGTRLTVV.

V gene TRBV19 combines with J gene TRBJ2-7; the D gene is possibly TRBD2 (5 bases). The CDR3 has 14 residues. V lost 6 bases and J 2 bases, leaving 14 bases between the germline ends. Germline V lookup: CDR1 LNHDA, CDR2 SQIVND (reference sequence). CDR3 sequence: CASRGVERPYEQYF. The CDR3 DNA follows: TGTGCCAGTAGGGGAGTGGAAAGGCCCTACGAGCAGTACTTC.

The chain recombines TRBV5-6 with TRBJ2-7, with D possibly being TRBD2 (5 bases). Trimming cost V 6 bases and J 1 base, with 14 bases left between them. The length of the CDR3 is 14 residues. Germline values: CDR1 SGHDT, CDR2 YYEEEE. CDR3 coding DNA: TGTGCCAGCACTTTGGGGAGAGGGTCCTACGAGCAGTACTTC. Its translation is CASTLGRGSYEQYF.

This rearrangement joins TRBV5-1 to TRBJ2-1; 10 nucleotides agree with TRBD2. The CDR3 extends over 14 amino acids. Trimming removed 7 bases from V and 3 bases from J; junction bases left unmatched: 4. CDR1 is SGHRS and CDR2 is YFSETQ in the germline V gene. This CDR3 reads CASASGSFYNEQFF. The CDR3 DNA reads as TGCGCCAGCGCTAGCGGGAGTTTCTACAATGAGCAGTTCTTC.

This clone appeared once. The chain combines TRBV21-1 with TRBJ2-4. TRBV21-1 is marked as a pseudogene. This CDR3 has 14 amino acids. The CDR3 loop is CASSKARGRDIQYF. The CDR3 DNA follows: TGTGCCAGCAGCAAAGCTCGGGGGCGAGACATTCAGTACTTC.

The CDR3 DNA is TGTGCCAGCAGTTTTCGGACTTTGAGCTCCTACGAGCAGTACTTC. Translated, it gives CASSFRTLSSYEQYF. The chain carries TRBV2 and TRBJ2-7; D is possibly TRBD2 (5 bases). The CDR3 totals 15 residues. Germline CDR1 reads SNHLY; CDR2 reads FYNNEI. With 5 bases removed from V and 0 bases from J, the gap between germline ends came to 14 bases.

The chain couples TRBV6-5 to TRBJ2-1, with D unresolved. CDR3 length: 12 residues. CDR1 and CDR2 (germline): MNHEY, SVGAGI. With 4 bases removed from V and 9 bases from J, the gap between germline ends came to 10 bases. In DNA, the CDR3 is TGTGCCAGCAGTTCTCCCGGCTTTGAGCAGTTCTTC. This gives the protein CASSSPGFEQFF.